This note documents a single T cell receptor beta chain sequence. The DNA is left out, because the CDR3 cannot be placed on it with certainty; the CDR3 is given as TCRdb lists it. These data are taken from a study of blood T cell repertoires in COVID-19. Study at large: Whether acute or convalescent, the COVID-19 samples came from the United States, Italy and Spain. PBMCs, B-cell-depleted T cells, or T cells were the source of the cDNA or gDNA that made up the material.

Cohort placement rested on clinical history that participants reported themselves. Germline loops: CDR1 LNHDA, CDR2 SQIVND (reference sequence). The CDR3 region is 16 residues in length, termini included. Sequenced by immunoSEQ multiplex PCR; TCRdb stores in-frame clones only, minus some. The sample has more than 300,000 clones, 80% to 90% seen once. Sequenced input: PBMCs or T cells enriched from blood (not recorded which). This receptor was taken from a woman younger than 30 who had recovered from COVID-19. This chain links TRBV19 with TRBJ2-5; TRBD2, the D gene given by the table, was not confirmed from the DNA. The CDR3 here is CASSTSATSGQETQYF.